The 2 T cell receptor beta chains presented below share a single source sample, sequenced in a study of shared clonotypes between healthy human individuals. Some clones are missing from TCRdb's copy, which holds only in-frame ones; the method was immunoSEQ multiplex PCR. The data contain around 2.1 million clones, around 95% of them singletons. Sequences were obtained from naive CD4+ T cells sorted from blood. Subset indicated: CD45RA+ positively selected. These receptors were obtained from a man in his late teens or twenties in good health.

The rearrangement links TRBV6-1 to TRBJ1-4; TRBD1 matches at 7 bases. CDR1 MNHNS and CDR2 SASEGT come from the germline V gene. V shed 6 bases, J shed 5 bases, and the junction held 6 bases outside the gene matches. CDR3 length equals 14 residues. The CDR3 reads CASRADRENEKLFF. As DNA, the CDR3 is TGTGCCAGCAGAGCCGACAGGGAAAATGAAAAACTGTTTTTT.

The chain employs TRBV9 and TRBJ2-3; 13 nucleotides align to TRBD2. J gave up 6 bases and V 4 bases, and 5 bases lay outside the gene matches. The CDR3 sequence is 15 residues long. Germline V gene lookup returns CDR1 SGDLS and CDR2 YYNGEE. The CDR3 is CASSTRTSGSDTQYF. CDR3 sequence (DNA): TGTGCCAGCAGCACCCGGACTAGCGGGAGTGATACGCAGTATTTT. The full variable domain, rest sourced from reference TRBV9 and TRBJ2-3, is DSGVTQTPKHLITATGQRVTLRCSPRSGDLSVYWYQQSLDQGLQFLIQYYNGEERAKGNILERFSAQQFPDLHSELNLSSLELGDSALYFCASSTRTSGSDTQYFGPGTRLTVL.